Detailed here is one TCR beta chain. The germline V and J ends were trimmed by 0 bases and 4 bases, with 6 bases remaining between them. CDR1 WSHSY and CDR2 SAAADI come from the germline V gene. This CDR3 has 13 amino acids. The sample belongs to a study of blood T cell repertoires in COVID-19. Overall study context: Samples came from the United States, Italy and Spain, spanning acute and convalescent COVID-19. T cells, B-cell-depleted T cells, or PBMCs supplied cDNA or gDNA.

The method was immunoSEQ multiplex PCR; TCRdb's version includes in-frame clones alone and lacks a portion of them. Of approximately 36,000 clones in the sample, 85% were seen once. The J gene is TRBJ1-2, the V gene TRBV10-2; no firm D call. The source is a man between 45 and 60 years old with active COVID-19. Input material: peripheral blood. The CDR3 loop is CASSESSVYGYTF. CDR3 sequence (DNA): TGCGCCAGCAGTGAGTCGTCAGTCTATGGCTACACCTTC.